Many counts were recorded for the clone carrying this TCR beta chain. As to time point: newly diagnosed GD, antithyroid drugs for less than 3 months. Preparation of the TCR library used RNA extracted from PBMCs. This sample is part of a study of regulatory T cells in long-lasting Graves disease. There are 14 residues in the CDR3. The V end was cut by 3 bases, the J end by 1 base, with 9 bases between. Germline V gives CDR1 LGHDT, CDR2 YNNKEL (reference sequence). TCR beta libraries were built with iRepertoire HTBI primers and Arm-PCR of CDR3 regions. How the authors handled the data: Throughout the samples, researchers identified 50 to 75 TRBV and approximately 15 TRBJ segments. TCRdb fed the multiplex PCR reads into MiXCR, producing one record per CDR3 protein. V and J calls and clone size were set by TCRdb, not the authors. The profile shows roughly 350,000 distinct CDR3 sequences, over 15% of them singletons.

The same specimen was also included in a second study, on T cells in Graves' hyperthyroidism and ophthalmopathy. That study reports: First-round RT-PCR targeting the TCR CDR3 was performed with the HTBI primer set. Separating ophthalmopathy from stable hyperthyroidism was achieved by a 13 V-J model.

The material sequenced was peripheral blood mononuclear cells (PBMCs), taken at new diagnosis, from a patient treated with antithyroid drugs. This rearrangement joins TRBV3-1 to TRBJ2-5, with D perhaps TRBD1 or TRBD2 (5 bases each). This TCR came from a man in his forties with Graves disease. CDR3 sequence: CASSHPGRQETQYF. CDR3 nucleotides: TGTGCCAGCAGCCACCCGGGGCGCCAAGAGACCCAGTACTTC.